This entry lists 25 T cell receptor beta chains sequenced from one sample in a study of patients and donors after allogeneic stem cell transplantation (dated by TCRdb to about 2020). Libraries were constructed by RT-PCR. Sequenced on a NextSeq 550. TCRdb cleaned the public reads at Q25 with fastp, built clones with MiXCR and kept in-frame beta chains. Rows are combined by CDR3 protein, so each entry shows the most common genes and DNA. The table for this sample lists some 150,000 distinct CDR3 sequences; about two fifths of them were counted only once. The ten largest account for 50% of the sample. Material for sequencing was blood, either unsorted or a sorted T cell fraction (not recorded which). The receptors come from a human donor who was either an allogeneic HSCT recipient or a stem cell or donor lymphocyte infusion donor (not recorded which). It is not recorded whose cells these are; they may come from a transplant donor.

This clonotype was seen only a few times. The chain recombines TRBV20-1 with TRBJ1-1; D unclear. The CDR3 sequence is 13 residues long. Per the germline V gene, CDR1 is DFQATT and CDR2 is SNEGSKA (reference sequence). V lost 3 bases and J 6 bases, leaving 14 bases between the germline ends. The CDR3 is CSASGVSGSEAFF. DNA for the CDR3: TGCAGTGCTAGTGGAGTTTCCGGGTCTGAAGCTTTCTTT.

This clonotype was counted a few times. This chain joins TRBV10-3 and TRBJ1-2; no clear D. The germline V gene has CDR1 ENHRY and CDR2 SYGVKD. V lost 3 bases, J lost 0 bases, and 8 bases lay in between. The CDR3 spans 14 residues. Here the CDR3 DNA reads TGTGCCATCAGTGACGCTAGAGCTAACTATGGCTACACCTTC. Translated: CAISDARANYGYTF.

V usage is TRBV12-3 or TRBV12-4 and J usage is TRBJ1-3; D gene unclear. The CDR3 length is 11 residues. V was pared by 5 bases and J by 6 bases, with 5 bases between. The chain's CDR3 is CASSPENTIYF. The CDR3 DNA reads TGTGCCAGCAGTCCTGAAAACACCATATATTTT.

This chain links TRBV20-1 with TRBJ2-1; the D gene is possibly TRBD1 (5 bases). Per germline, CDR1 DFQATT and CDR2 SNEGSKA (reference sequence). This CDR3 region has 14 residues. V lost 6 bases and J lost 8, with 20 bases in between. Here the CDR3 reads CSALREGKADEQFF. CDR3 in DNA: TGCAGTGCACTCAGGGAAGGGAAGGCGGATGAGCAGTTCTTC.

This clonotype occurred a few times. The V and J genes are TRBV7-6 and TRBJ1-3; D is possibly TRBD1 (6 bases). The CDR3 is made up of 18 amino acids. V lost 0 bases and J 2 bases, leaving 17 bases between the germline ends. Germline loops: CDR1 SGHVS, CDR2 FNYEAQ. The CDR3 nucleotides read TGTGCCAGCAGCTTAGCAATCTACGAACAGGGAACTGGAAACACCATATATTTT. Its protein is CASSLAIYEQGTGNTIYF.

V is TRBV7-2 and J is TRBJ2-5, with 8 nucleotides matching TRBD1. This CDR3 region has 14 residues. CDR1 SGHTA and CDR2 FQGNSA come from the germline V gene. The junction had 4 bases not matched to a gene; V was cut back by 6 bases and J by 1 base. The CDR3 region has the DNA TGTGCCAGCAGTTATGACAGGGGCCAAGAGACCCAGTACTTC. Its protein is CASSYDRGQETQYF. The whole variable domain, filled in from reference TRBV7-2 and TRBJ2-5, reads GAGVSQSPSNKVTEKGKDVELRCDPISGHTALYWYRQSLGQGLEFLIYFQGNSAPDKSGLPSDRFSAERTGGSVSTLTIQRTQQEDSAVYLCASSYDRGQETQYFGPGTRLLVL.

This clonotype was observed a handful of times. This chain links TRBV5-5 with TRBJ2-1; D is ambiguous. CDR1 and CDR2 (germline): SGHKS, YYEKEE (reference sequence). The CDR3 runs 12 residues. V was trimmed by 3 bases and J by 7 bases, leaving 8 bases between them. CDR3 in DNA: TGTGCCAGCAGCTCAGTAGATAATGAGCAGTTCTTC. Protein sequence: CASSSVDNEQFF.

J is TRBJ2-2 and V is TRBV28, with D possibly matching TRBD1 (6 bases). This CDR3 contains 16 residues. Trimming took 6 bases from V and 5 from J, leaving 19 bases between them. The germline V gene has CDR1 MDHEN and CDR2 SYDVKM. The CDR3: CASSYRLDRRTGELFF. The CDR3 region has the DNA TGTGCCAGCAGCTACCGCCTAGACAGGCGGACCGGGGAGCTGTTTTTT.

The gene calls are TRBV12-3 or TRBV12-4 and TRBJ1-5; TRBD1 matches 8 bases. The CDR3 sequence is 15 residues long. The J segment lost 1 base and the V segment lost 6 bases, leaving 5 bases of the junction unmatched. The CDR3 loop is CASSPGQGSNQPQHF. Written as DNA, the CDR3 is TGTGCCAGCAGCCCTGGACAGGGCAGCAATCAGCCCCAGCATTTT.

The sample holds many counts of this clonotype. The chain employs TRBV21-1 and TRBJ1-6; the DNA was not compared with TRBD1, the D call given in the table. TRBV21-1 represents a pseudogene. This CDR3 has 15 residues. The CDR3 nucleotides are TGTGCCAGCAGCCCCGGGACAGGGGATAGTTCACCCCTCCACTTT. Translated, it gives CASSPGTGDSSPLHF.

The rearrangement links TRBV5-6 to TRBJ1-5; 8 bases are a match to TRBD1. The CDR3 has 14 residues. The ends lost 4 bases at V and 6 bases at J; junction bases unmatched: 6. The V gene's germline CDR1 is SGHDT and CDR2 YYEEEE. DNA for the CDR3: TGTGCCAGCAGCACGGGACAGGCGAGTCAGCCCCAGCATTTT. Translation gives CASSTGQASQPQHF.

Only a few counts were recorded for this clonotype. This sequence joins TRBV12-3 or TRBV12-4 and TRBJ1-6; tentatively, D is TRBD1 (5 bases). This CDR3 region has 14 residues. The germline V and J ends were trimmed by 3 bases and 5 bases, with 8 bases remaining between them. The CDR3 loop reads CASSLLGDNSPLHF. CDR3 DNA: TGTGCCAGCAGTTTGTTGGGGGATAATTCACCCCTCCACTTT.

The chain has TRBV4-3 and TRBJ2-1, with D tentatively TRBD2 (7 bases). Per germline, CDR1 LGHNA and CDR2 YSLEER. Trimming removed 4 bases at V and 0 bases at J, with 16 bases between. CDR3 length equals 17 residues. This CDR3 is CASSLGGGDGSYNEQFF. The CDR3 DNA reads TGCGCCAGCAGCCTAGGGGGAGGGGACGGCTCCTACAATGAGCAGTTCTTC.

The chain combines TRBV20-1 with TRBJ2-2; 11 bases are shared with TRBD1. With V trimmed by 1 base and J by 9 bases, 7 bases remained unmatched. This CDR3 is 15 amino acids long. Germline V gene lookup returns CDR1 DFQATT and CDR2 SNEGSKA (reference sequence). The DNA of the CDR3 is TGCAGTGCTAGAGGGCCCGGGGACAGGGGGTGGGAGCTGTTTTTT. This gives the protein CSARGPGDRGWELFF.

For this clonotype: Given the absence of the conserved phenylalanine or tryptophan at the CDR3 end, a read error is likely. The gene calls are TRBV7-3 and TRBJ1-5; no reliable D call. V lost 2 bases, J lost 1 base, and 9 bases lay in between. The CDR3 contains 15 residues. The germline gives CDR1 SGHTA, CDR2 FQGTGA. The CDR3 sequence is CASSLVGGSNQPQHL. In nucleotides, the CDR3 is TGTGCCAGCAGCTTAGTGGGCGGGAGCAATCAGCCCCAGCATTTG.

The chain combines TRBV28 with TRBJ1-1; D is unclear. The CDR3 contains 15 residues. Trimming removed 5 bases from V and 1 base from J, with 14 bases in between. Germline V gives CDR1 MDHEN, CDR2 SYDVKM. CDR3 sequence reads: CASSPPFPENTEAFF. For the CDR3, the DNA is TGTGCCAGCAGTCCCCCATTCCCCGAGAACACTGAAGCTTTCTTT. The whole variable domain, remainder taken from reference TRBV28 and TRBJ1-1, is DVKVTQSSRYLVKRTGEKVFLECVQDMDHENMFWYRQDPGLGLRLIYFSYDVKMKEKGDIPEGYSVSREKKERFSLILESASTNQTSMYLCASSPPFPENTEAFFGQGTRLTVV.

DNA for the CDR3: TGTGCCAGCAGTCAAGACAGGGAGAGCTCCTACGAGCAGTACTTC. It yields the protein CASSQDRESSYEQYF. The V call is TRBV28, the J call TRBJ2-7, with 7 bases matching TRBD1. The CDR3 contains 15 residues. Germline V CDR1 and CDR2: MDHEN, SYDVKM. Losses at the gene ends were 5 bases for V and 0 bases for J; bases not matched to a gene: 7. Complete variable domain (other parts from reference TRBV28 and TRBJ2-7): DVKVTQSSRYLVKRTGEKVFLECVQDMDHENMFWYRQDPGLGLRLIYFSYDVKMKEKGDIPEGYSVSREKKERFSLILESASTNQTSMYLCASSQDRESSYEQYFGPGTRLTVT.

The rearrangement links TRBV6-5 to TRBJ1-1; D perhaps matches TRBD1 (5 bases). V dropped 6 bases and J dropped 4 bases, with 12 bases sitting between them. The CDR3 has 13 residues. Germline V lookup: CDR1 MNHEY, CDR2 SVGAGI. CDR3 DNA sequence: TGTGCCAGCAGGAAGGGGAGTGGCACTGAAGCTTTCTTT. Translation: CASRKGSGTEAFF.

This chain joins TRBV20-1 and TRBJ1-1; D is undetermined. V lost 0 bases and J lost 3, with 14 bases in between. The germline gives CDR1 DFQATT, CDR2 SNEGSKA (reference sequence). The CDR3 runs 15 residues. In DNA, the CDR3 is TGCAGTGCTAGAGATCGGGAGCGGAGTTACACTGAAGCTTTCTTT. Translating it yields CSARDRERSYTEAFF.

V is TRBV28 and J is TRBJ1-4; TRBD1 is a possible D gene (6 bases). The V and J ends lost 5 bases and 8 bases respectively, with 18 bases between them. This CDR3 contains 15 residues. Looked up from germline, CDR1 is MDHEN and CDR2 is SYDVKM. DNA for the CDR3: TGTGCCAGCAGTGCCTGGGGGCCCAAGGAAGAAAAACTGTTTTTT. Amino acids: CASSAWGPKEEKLFF.

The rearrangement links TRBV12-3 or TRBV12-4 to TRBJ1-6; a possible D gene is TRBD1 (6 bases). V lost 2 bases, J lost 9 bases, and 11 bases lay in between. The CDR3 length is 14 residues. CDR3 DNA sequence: TGTGCCAGCAGTTTATGGGGACAAACTTCACCCCTCCACTTT. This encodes CASSLWGQTSPLHF.

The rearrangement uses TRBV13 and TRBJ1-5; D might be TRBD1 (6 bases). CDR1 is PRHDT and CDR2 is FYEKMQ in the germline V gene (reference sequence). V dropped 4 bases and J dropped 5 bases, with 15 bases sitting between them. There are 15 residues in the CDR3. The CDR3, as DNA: TGTGCCAGCAGCTCCGGCAGGGGACCCCATCAGCCCCAGCATTTT. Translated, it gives CASSSGRGPHQPQHF. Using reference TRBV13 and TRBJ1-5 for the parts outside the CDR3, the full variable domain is AAGVIQSPRHLIKEKRETATLKCYPIPRHDTVYWYQQGPGQDPQFLISFYEKMQSDKGSIPDRFSAQQFSDYHSELNMSSLELGDSALYFCASSSGRGPHQPQHFGDGTRLSIL.

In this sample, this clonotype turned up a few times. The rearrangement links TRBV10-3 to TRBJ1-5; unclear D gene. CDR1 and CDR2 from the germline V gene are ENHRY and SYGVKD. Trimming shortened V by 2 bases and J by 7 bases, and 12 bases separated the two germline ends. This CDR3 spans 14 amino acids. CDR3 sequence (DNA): TGTGCCATCAGTGAGGACGGGCGGTCCCAGCCCCAGCATTTT. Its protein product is CAISEDGRSQPQHF.

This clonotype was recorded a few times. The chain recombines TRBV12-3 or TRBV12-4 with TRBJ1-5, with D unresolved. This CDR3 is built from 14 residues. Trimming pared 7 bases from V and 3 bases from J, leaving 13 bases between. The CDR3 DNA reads TGTGCCAGCACCTCGAGGGAGTTCAATCAGCCCCAGCATTTT. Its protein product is CASTSREFNQPQHF.

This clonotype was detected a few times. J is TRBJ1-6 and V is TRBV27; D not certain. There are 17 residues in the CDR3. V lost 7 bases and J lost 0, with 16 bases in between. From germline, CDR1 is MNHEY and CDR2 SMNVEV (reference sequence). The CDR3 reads CASTPSGASSYNSPLHF. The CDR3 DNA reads TGTGCCAGCACACCTTCGGGAGCGAGCTCCTATAATTCACCCCTCCACTTT.